This T cell receptor (beta chain) was found in a study of shared clonotypes between healthy human individuals. Study findings and constraints: Owing to a small donor count, the genetic and exposure-history diversity represented was limited. In this cohort, only blood was sampled, and tissue repertoires likely differ. Incomplete sequencing of sorted subsets was indicated by rarefaction despite large depth.

Data came from immunoSEQ multiplex PCR; TCRdb stores just in-frame clones and leaves some out. Seen here are 2 million to 2.5 million clones, nearly 97% observed once, and the top ten hold roughly 0.13%. In regard to this clone: Its specificity is unknown.

The CDR3 consists of 15 residues. Germline CDR1 and CDR2: ENHRY and SYGVKD. Trimming took off 1 base at V and 7 bases at J, with 11 bases between the two ends. The chain combines TRBV10-3 with TRBJ1-6; D is possibly TRBD1 (5 bases). The receptor was derived from a man younger than 35 in good health. Sample: naive CD4+ T cells sorted from blood. Subset: CD45RA+ positively selected. The CDR3 DNA reads as TGTGCCATCAGTGAGTTGCAGGGTAACAATTCACCCCTCCACTTT. Translated, it gives CAISELQGNNSPLHF.